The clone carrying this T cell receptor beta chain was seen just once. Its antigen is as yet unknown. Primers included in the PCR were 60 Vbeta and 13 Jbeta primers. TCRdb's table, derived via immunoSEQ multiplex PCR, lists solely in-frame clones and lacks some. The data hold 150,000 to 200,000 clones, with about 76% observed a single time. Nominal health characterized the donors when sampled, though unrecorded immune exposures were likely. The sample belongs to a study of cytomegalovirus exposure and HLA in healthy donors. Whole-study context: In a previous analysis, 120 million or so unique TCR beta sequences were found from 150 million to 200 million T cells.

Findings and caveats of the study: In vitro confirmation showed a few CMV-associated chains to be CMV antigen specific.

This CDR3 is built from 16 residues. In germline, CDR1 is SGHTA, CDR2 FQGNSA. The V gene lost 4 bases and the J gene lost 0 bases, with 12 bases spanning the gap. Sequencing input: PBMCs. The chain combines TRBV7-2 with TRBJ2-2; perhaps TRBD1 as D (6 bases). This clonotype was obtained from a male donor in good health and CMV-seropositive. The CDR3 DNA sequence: TGTGCCAGCAGCTGGTCCGGGACACCGAACACCGGGGAGCTGTTTTTT. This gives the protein CASSWSGTPNTGELFF.